A single sample gave rise to the 7 T cell receptor beta chains below, sequenced in a study of blood T cell repertoires in COVID-19. TCRdb's copy holds only in-frame clones and misses some; the assay was immunoSEQ multiplex PCR. Counted here are around 620,000 clones, 70% to 90% occurring once; the ten biggest clones make up roughly 0.25%. Sample: peripheral blood. These receptors originate from a woman under 30 with acute or convalescent COVID-19.

The chain links TRBV9 to TRBJ1-2; 8 bases line up with TRBD1. This CDR3 comprises 14 residues. V dropped 4 bases and J dropped 6; count of bases not matched to a gene: 8. From germline, CDR1 is SGDLS and CDR2 YYNGEE. This CDR3 is CASSPRTGLDGYTF. The CDR3 DNA sequence: TGTGCCAGCAGCCCGCGGACAGGGTTAGATGGCTACACCTTC.

CDR3 in DNA: TGTGCCAGCAGTCCAGGGGCAACTTCACTCTATGGCTACACCTTC. Translation gives CASSPGATSLYGYTF. The rearrangement links TRBV25-1 to TRBJ1-2; D is perhaps TRBD1 (6 bases). Germline lookup yields CDR1 MGHDK and CDR2 SYGVNS. This CDR3 has 15 residues. Trimming shortened V by 5 bases and J by 4 bases, and 17 bases separated the two germline ends.

This clone was counted a single time. This sequence joins TRBV19 and TRBJ1-3; the D is unclear. The CDR3 runs 17 residues. Germline assignment: CDR1 LNHDA and CDR2 SQIVND (reference sequence). V lost 3 bases and J 0 bases, leaving 15 bases between the germline ends. DNA of the CDR3: TGTGCCAGTAGTATTCCAGGACGGGGAGACTCTGGAAACACCATATATTTT. Protein sequence: CASSIPGRGDSGNTIYF.

This chain joins TRBV2 and TRBJ1-5, with 10 bases identical to TRBD1. The germline gives CDR1 SNHLY, CDR2 FYNNEI. The V segment lost 3 bases and the J segment 4 bases; nucleotides outside the gene matches: 6. This CDR3 is 16 amino acids long. DNA for the CDR3: TGTGCCAGCAGTGAGACAGGGGGCTTCTTTAATCAGCCCCAGCATTTT. Translation: CASSETGGFFNQPQHF.

The chain recombines TRBV27 with TRBJ2-3; 7 positions match TRBD1. The CDR3 contains 13 residues. J lost 8 bases, V lost 4 bases, and 6 bases had no gene match. Germline CDR1 reads MNHEY; CDR2 reads SMNVEV (reference sequence). In DNA form, the CDR3 reads TGTGCCAGCAGTTACTCCACAGGGGCTACGCAGTATTTT. It encodes CASSYSTGATQYF.

The rearrangement links TRBV11-2 to TRBJ2-2; 16 bases match TRBD2. V lost 4 bases, J lost 0 bases, and 2 bases stayed unmatched. The CDR3 runs to 18 residues. Germline V lookup: CDR1 SGHAT, CDR2 FQNNGV. Here the CDR3 DNA reads TGTGCCAGCAGCTCGGGACTAGCGGGGGGGACGAACACCGGGGAGCTGTTTTTT. As protein: CASSSGLAGGTNTGELFF.

About this clone itself: The identical CDR3 is also encoded by other nucleotide sequences in the sample. This rearrangement joins TRBV12-3 or TRBV12-4 to TRBJ1-1, with D possibly matching TRBD1 (5 bases). The CDR3 spans 13 residues. Trimming took off 3 bases at V and 4 bases at J, with 9 bases between the two ends. CDR3 amino acids: CASSFSGGTEAFF. The CDR3 DNA is TGTGCCAGCAGTTTTTCGGGGGGCACTGAAGCTTTCTTT.